These T cell receptor beta chains were read from a single sample in a study of blood T cell repertoires in COVID-19. Measured with immunoSEQ multiplex PCR; TCRdb has only the in-frame clones, and not every one. The table includes around 250,000 clones, approximately 89% detected once. Input material: peripheral blood. The receptors come from a man aged 35-49 years with active or convalescent COVID-19. Both conserved end residues are part of each CDR3. A D gene is named only where the DNA matches it firmly. Not all rows give a size; the values are once, few, many and, for expanded clones, a class.

J gene: TRBJ2-1; V gene: TRBV27; clone size: -; D gene: TRBD2; CDR3 DNA: TGTGCCAGCAGCTGGCGGACTAGCGGGACCTATGATGAGCAGTTCTTC; CDR3 protein: CASSWRTSGTYDEQFF
J gene: TRBJ2-5; V gene: TRBV6-5; clone size: once; D gene: -; CDR3 DNA: TGTGCCACTCGGGACTTGCCCGTGGAGACCCAGTACTTC; CDR3 protein: CATRDLPVETQYF
J gene: TRBJ2-1; V gene: TRBV29-1; clone size: once; D gene: -; CDR3 DNA: TGCAGCGGCAGGTCGGGAAATGAGCAGTTCTTC; CDR3 protein: CSGRSGNEQFF
J gene: TRBJ1-4; V gene: TRBV7-9; clone size: once; D gene: -; CDR3 DNA: TGTGCCAGCAGCTTAGAAGAGAGGGTTGTAGAGGAAAAACTGTTTTTT; CDR3 protein: CASSLEERVVEEKLFF
J gene: TRBJ2-3; V gene: TRBV2; clone size: -; D gene: TRBD1; CDR3 DNA: TGTGCCAGCAGTCGGGGACAGGGGAGCACAGATACGCAGTATTTT; CDR3 protein: CASSRGQGSTDTQYF
J gene: TRBJ2-7; V gene: TRBV7-9; clone size: once; D gene: TRBD1; CDR3 DNA: TGTGCCAGCAGCCCAGGGACAGAATACGAGCAGTACTTC; CDR3 protein: CASSPGTEYEQYF
J gene: TRBJ1-1; V gene: TRBV6-5; clone size: -; D gene: TRBD1; CDR3 DNA: TGTGCCAGCAGTTACAGGACAGGGAACACTGAAGCTTTCTTT; CDR3 protein: CASSYRTGNTEAFF
J gene: TRBJ1-3; V gene: TRBV4-1; clone size: few; D gene: -; CDR3 DNA: TGCGCCACCGCCCCCCGACAGGCTGGAAACACCATATATTTT; CDR3 protein: CATAPRQAGNTIYF
J gene: TRBJ2-1; V gene: TRBV5-1; clone size: -; D gene: TRBD1; CDR3 DNA: TGCGCCAGCAGACGGCGACCGGGACAGGGGCACAATGAGCAGTTCTTC; CDR3 protein: CASRRRPGQGHNEQFF
J gene: TRBJ2-1; V gene: TRBV7-2; clone size: -; D gene: -; CDR3 DNA: TGTGCCAGCAGCTTAAATGGTGGAGGGTCGTCCTACAATGAGCAGTTCTTC; CDR3 protein: CASSLNGGGSSYNEQFF
J gene: TRBJ1-2; V gene: TRBV7-9; clone size: -; D gene: TRBD1; CDR3 DNA: TGTGCCAGCAGCTTAGTGGGGACAGGGGATGGCTACACCTTC; CDR3 protein: CASSLVGTGDGYTF
J gene: TRBJ1-1; V gene: TRBV11-2; clone size: -; D gene: -; CDR3 DNA: TGTGCCAGCAGCTTAGAGGCAGGGCCGAACACTGAAGCTTTCTTT; CDR3 protein: CASSLEAGPNTEAFF
J gene: TRBJ2-5; V gene: TRBV30; clone size: -; D gene: -; CDR3 DNA: TGTGCCTGGAGTGTACAAGGGGCGGAGACCCAGTACTTC; CDR3 protein: CAWSVQGAETQYF
J gene: TRBJ2-1; V gene: TRBV30; clone size: -; D gene: TRBD2; CDR3 DNA: TGTGCCTGGAGTAGGGCTAGCGGGAGTTTGAATGAGCAGTTCTTC; CDR3 protein: CAWSRASGSLNEQFF
J gene: TRBJ2-2; V gene: TRBV5-5; clone size: -; D gene: TRBD2; CDR3 DNA: TGTGCCAGCAGCTTTAGGGCTGTGGGACTAGCGGGGAGCACCGGGGAGCTGTTTTTT; CDR3 protein: CASSFRAVGLAGSTGELFF
J gene: TRBJ2-3; V gene: TRBV3-1/TRBV3-2; clone size: -; D gene: -; CDR3 DNA: TGTGCCAGCCAAGGAGAAGATACGCAGTATTTT; CDR3 protein: CASQGEDTQYF
J gene: TRBJ1-5; V gene: TRBV19; clone size: -; D gene: TRBD1; CDR3 DNA: TGTGCCAGTAGCCTGGACAGGGGAGTAAATAGCAATCAGCCCCAGCATTTT; CDR3 protein: CASSLDRGVNSNQPQHF
J gene: TRBJ2-1; V gene: TRBV2; clone size: -; D gene: -; CDR3 DNA: TGTGCCAGTTTGGAGGCTAGTTTCAATGAGCAGTTCTTC; CDR3 protein: CASLEASFNEQFF
J gene: TRBJ2-7; V gene: TRBV6-5; clone size: -; D gene: -; CDR3 DNA: TGTGCCAGCACTAGACAGGTCCCCTACGAGCAGTACTTC; CDR3 protein: CASTRQVPYEQYF
J gene: TRBJ1-4; V gene: TRBV5-5; clone size: -; D gene: TRBD1; CDR3 DNA: TGTGCCAGCAGCTTGTGGGACAGCCGTGAAAAACTGTTTTTT; CDR3 protein: CASSLWDSREKLFF
J gene: TRBJ1-3; V gene: TRBV6-1; clone size: -; D gene: -; CDR3 DNA: TGTGCCAGCAGTGAAGATTTGACACCACGAACTGGAAACACCATATATTTT; CDR3 protein: CASSEDLTPRTGNTIYF
J gene: TRBJ2-5; V gene: TRBV5-1; clone size: -; D gene: -; CDR3 DNA: TGCGCCAGCAGCTTGGCACAGGGAAGGGAGACCCAGTACTTC; CDR3 protein: CASSLAQGRETQYF
J gene: TRBJ2-3; V gene: TRBV3-1/TRBV3-2; clone size: -; D gene: -; CDR3 DNA: TGTGCCAGCAGCCAAGTATACACAGATACGCAGTATTTT; CDR3 protein: CASSQVYTDTQYF
J gene: TRBJ2-2; V gene: TRBV4-1; clone size: -; D gene: TRBD2; CDR3 DNA: TGCGCCAGCAGCGCCCCTCCCGGGACTAGCGGGCTGAACACCGGGGAGCTGTTTTTT; CDR3 protein: CASSAPPGTSGLNTGELFF
J gene: TRBJ2-3; V gene: TRBV4-2; clone size: -; D gene: TRBD2; CDR3 DNA: TGTGCCAGCAGCTACTTAGAGGCGGGAGGGATAGATACGCAGTATTTT; CDR3 protein: CASSYLEAGGIDTQYF
J gene: TRBJ2-7; V gene: TRBV2; clone size: -; D gene: TRBD1; CDR3 DNA: TGTGCCAGCAGTGATCCTGGGACAGGTACCTACGAGCAGTACTTC; CDR3 protein: CASSDPGTGTYEQYF
J gene: TRBJ2-7; V gene: TRBV10-1; clone size: -; D gene: TRBD2; CDR3 DNA: TGCGCCAGCAGTGAGTGGGGACTAGCAGGCGAGCAGTACTTC; CDR3 protein: CASSEWGLAGEQYF
J gene: TRBJ1-1; V gene: TRBV29-1; clone size: -; D gene: -; CDR3 DNA: TGCAGCGTTGAAGCGGGGACTGAAGCTTTCTTT; CDR3 protein: CSVEAGTEAFF
J gene: TRBJ1-1; V gene: TRBV6-5; clone size: -; D gene: -; CDR3 DNA: TGTGCCAGCAGGAGGATGGGGGCTGGTGAAGCTTTCTTT; CDR3 protein: CASRRMGAGEAFF